This T cell receptor beta chain was retrieved from a study of blood T cell repertoires in COVID-19. Clones were sequenced by immunoSEQ multiplex PCR, and TCRdb holds only the in-frame ones, with some missing. Among roughly 300,000 clones listed, roughly 85% were seen once. Losses at the gene ends were 6 bases for V and 3 bases for J; bases not matched to a gene: 6. Germline values: CDR1 MGHDK, CDR2 SYGVNS. The CDR3 totals 14 residues. The V and J genes are TRBV25-1 and TRBJ2-7; 9 nucleotides align to TRBD2. The clonotype comes from a human donor in a cohort sampled during active COVID-19. Sequenced input: peripheral blood. CDR3 in amino acids: CASRDSGRGYEQYF. The CDR3 region has the DNA TGTGCCAGCAGGGATAGCGGGAGAGGCTACGAGCAGTACTTC.